The source of this T cell receptor beta chain is a study of T cells in localized non-small cell lung cancer. Study-wide results and limits: Adjacent uninvolved lung tissue had the highest T cell clonality, exceeding tumor. Longer overall survival was seen with higher T cell density measured in blood. There were a median around 57 of the top 100 tumor clones appearing in adjacent lung.

Profiling relied on immunoSEQ multiplex PCR, and the TCRdb table lists in-frame clones only, not all of them. The sample has about 45,000 clones; roughly 91% are singletons. In the case of this clone: Its antigen is unidentified.

This CDR3 is 12 amino acids long. From germline, CDR1 is MNHNY and CDR2 SVGAGI (reference sequence). V was pared by 6 bases and J by 6 bases, with 2 bases of the junction left unmatched. V and J are TRBV6-6 and TRBJ2-7, with TRBD1 matching 10 bases. The sequence was collected from a woman aged 40-69 years with stage II lung adenocarcinoma. The sample in question was PBMCs, obtained before any cancer treatment. The CDR3 bases are TGTGCCAGCAGGCGGACAGGGGGCGAGCAGTACTTC. This codes for CASRRTGGEQYF.